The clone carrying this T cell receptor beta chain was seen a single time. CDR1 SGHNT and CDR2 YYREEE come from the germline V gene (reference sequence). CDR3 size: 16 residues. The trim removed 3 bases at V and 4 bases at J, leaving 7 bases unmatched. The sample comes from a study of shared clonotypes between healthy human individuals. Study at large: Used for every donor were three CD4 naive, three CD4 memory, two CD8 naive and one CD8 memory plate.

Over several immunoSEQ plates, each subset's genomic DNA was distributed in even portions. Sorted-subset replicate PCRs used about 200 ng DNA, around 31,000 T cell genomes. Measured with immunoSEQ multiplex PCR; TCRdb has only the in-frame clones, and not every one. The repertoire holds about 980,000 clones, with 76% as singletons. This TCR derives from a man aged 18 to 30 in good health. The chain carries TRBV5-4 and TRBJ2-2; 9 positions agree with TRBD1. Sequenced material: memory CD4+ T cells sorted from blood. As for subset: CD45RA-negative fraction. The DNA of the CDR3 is TGTGCCAGCAGCTCTGTACAGGGGGCAGGCACCGGGGAGCTGTTTTTT. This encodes CASSSVQGAGTGELFF.